Listed below are T cell receptor beta chains from one sample, sequenced in a study of blood T cells in healthy people across ages. TCRdb called the 5' RACE reads again in MiXCR, with one record for every CDR3 protein. In the table there are 1,500,000 or so distinct CDR3 sequences, approximately 43% of which are singletons. Sequenced material: blood. The receptor source for this set is a woman in her late teens or twenties in good health. Both conserved end residues are part of each CDR3. The D gene is left open where the match is weak. Some rows have no size entry. The others give once, few or many, or a class for an expanded clone.

V	D	J	size	CDR3	DNA
TRBV9	TRBD2	TRBJ2-5	NA	CASSVGTSGKETQYF	TGTGCCAGCAGCGTGGGGACTAGCGGGAAGGAGACCCAGTACTTC
TRBV7-9	NA	TRBJ2-7	NA	CVSSPWSPGTYEQYF	TGTGTCAGCAGCCCGTGGAGTCCGGGAACCTACGAGCAGTACTTC
TRBV6-2/TRBV6-3	NA	TRBJ2-4	NA	CASAGDEFIQYF	TGTGCCAGCGCTGGAGATGAATTCATTCAGTACTTC
TRBV29-1	NA	TRBJ2-1	NA	CSVEERKGTEQFF	TGCAGCGTTGAAGAGAGGAAGGGAACTGAGCAGTTCTTC
TRBV4-3	TRBD2	TRBJ2-3	few	CASSQDGGLASGTQYF	TGCGCCAGCAGCCAAGATGGGGGACTAGCATCGGGTACGCAGTATTTT
TRBV28	NA	TRBJ2-3	few	CASSLTALTQYF	TGTGCCAGCAGTTTAACAGCGCTTACGCAGTATTTT
TRBV29-1	NA	TRBJ1-6	few	CSVSLGGDSVSLHF	TGCAGCGTTTCTCTGGGAGGGGACTCAGTTTCCCTCCACTTT
TRBV9	TRBD2	TRBJ2-1	NA	CASSNSGAPSNEQFF	TGTGCCAGCAGCAATAGCGGGGCCCCTAGTAATGAGCAGTTCTTC
TRBV21-1	NA	TRBJ2-1	few	CPTSDEQFF	TGTCCCACTAGCGATGAGCAGTTCTTC
TRBV6-5	NA	TRBJ1-1	NA	CASREWGRLNTEAFF	TGTGCCAGCAGAGAGTGGGGACGGCTGAACACTGAAGCTTTCTTT
TRBV6-2/TRBV6-3	TRBD2	TRBJ2-5	NA	CASSPHSGARYNEQYF	TGTGCCAGCAGTCCCCATAGCGGGGCCCGCTACAATGAGCAGTACTTC
TRBV6-5	NA	TRBJ1-1	NA	CASSPIGEGNTEAFF	TGTGCCAGCAGTCCTATTGGGGAGGGGAACACTGAAGCTTTCTTT
TRBV20-1	TRBD2	TRBJ2-3	NA	CSATLAGSTDTQYF	TGCAGTGCAACCCTAGCGGGAAGCACAGATACGCAGTATTTT
TRBV7-2	TRBD2	TRBJ2-6	many	CASSLSGGSGANVLTF	TGTGCCAGCAGCTTATCGGGAGGATCTGGGGCCAACGTCCTGACTTTC
TRBV4-3	NA	TRBJ2-3	few	CASSQQTGADTQYF	TGCGCCAGCAGCCAACAAACAGGAGCAGATACGCAGTATTTT
TRBV7-9	TRBD2	TRBJ2-5	NA	CASSFDGGGNEQYF	TGTGCCAGCAGCTTTGACGGGGGGGGCAATGAGCAGTACTTC
TRBV3-1	NA	TRBJ2-1	NA	CASSQLGPNNEQFF	TGTGCCAGCAGCCAACTAGGACCTAACAATGAGCAGTTCTTC
TRBV20-1	TRBD1	TRBJ2-7	NA	CSAIARGGTYEQYF	TGCAGTGCTATAGCCCGAGGGGGCACATACGAGCAGTACTTC
TRBV6-5	TRBD2	TRBJ2-1	NA	CASSDTRGGLWGNEQFF	TGTGCCAGCAGCGACACACGGGGGGGCCTCTGGGGAAATGAGCAGTTCTTC
TRBV12-3/TRBV12-4	NA	TRBJ1-6	NA	CASSFGASPLHF	TGTGCCAGCAGTTTCGGGGCTTCACCCCTCCACTTT
TRBV4-2	TRBD2	TRBJ2-7	few	CASSQESVSGVSYEQYF	TGTGCCAGCAGCCAAGAATCGGTTAGCGGGGTATCCTACGAGCAGTACTTC
TRBV10-3	TRBD1	TRBJ2-3	NA	CAISARWTGGATDTQYF	TGTGCCATCAGTGCACGATGGACAGGAGGCGCGACAGATACGCAGTATTTT
TRBV20-1	NA	TRBJ1-4	few	CSAPINEKLFF	TGCAGTGCTCCTATTAATGAAAAACTGTTTTTT
TRBV2	NA	TRBJ2-3	few	CAKQRRDTQYF	TGTGCCAAGCAGAGGAGAGATACGCAGTATTTT